This record concerns one T cell receptor beta chain sequence. What it recognizes is unknown. This specimen belongs to a study of shared clonotypes between healthy human individuals. The V and J ends lost 5 bases and 5 bases, in that order; junction bases with no gene match: 18. CDR3 size: 19 residues. In germline, CDR1 is MDHEN, CDR2 SYDVKM. The protocol was immunoSEQ multiplex PCR, while the TCRdb copy is restricted to in-frame clones and leaves out a portion. Of some 1.4 million clones detected, about 96% appear once; the ten largest clones hold approximately 1.2%. Points from the study as a whole: Even with large depth, rarefaction showed that sorted-subset sequencing was incomplete.

Donors had no recently reported acute infections or vaccinations and were HIV-negative. The donors were all Caucasian adults (living in Nashville, Tennessee). The gene calls are TRBV28 and TRBJ2-4; 10 nucleotides match TRBD1. The specimen sequenced was naive CD4+ T cells sorted from blood. Documented subset: CD45RA+ positively selected. The sequence was obtained from a man aged 30 to 45 in good health. CDR3 DNA sequence: TGTGCCAGCAGTCCTTTGGGGGACAGGGGAGAAGTGGGGCAAAACATTCAGTACTTC. Protein: CASSPLGDRGEVGQNIQYF.